These 5 T cell receptor beta chains came from one sample sequenced in a study of blood T cell repertoires in COVID-19. The protocol was immunoSEQ multiplex PCR, while the TCRdb copy is restricted to in-frame clones and leaves out a portion. Of around 60,000 clones in the sample, around 79% were seen once. The sequencing input was peripheral blood. These TCRs come from a human donor in a cohort sampled during active COVID-19.

The chain links TRBV9 to TRBJ1-1, with D perhaps matching TRBD1 (6 bases). CDR3 size: 15 residues. With 0 bases removed from V and 7 bases from J, the gap between germline ends came to 16 bases. The germline V gene has CDR1 SGDLS and CDR2 YYNGEE. CDR3 loop: CASSVGGGSWGEAFF. The CDR3 nucleotides are TGTGCCAGCAGCGTAGGCGGGGGCTCTTGGGGTGAAGCTTTCTTT.

This chain uses TRBV18 with TRBJ2-5, with a tentative D call TRBD2 (6 bases). This CDR3 is built from 15 residues. The germline V and J ends were trimmed by 2 bases and 1 base, with 11 bases remaining between them. Germline V gene data show CDR1 as KGHSH and CDR2 as LQKENI. The CDR3 DNA is TGTGCCAGCTCACCATTAGCGGCGGTCCAAGAGACCCAGTACTTC. The encoded protein is CASSPLAAVQETQYF.

This clone appeared a few times. This chain joins TRBV5-1 and TRBJ2-2; D is possibly TRBD1 (6 bases). CDR1 and CDR2 (germline): SGHRS, YFSETQ. V dropped 4 bases and J dropped 1 base, with 14 bases sitting between them. The CDR3 is made up of 16 amino acids. CDR3 region: CASSPTGTMNTGELFF. CDR3 in DNA: TGCGCCAGCAGCCCCACCGGGACAATGAACACCGGGGAGCTGTTTTTT.

The rearrangement links TRBV19 to TRBJ2-3; perhaps TRBD1 as D (6 bases). Germline V lookup: CDR1 LNHDA, CDR2 SQIVND (reference sequence). V was pared by 4 bases and J by 1 base, with 6 bases between. The CDR3 length is 13 residues. The CDR3 spells CASSNRGTDTQYF. CDR3 nucleotide sequence: TGTGCCAGTAGTAACAGGGGCACAGATACGCAGTATTTT.

The chain uses TRBV29-1 and TRBJ1-2, with 7 bases aligning to TRBD1. CDR3 length equals 14 residues. The V segment lost 5 bases and the J segment 6 bases; nucleotides outside the gene matches: 12. The V gene's germline CDR1 is SQVTM and CDR2 ANQGSEA. The CDR3 sequence is CSVLGDSTLHGYTF. For the CDR3, the DNA is TGCAGCGTTTTAGGGGACAGTACACTACATGGCTACACCTTC.